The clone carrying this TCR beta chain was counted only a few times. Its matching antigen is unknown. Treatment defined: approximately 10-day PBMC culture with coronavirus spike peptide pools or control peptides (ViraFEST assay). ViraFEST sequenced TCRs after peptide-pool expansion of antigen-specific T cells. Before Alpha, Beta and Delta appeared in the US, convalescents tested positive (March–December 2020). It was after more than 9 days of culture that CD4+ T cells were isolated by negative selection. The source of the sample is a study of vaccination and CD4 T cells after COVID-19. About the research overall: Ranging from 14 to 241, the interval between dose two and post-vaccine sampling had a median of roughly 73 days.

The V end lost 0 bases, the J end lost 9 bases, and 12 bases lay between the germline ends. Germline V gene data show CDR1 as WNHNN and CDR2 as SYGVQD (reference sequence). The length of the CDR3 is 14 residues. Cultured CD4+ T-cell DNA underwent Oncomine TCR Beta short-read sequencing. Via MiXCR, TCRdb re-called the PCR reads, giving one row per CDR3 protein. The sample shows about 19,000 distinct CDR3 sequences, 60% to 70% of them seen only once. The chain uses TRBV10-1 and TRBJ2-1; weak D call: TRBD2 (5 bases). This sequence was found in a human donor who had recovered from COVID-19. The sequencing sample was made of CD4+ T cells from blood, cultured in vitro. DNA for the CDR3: TGCGCCAGCAGTGAGTCGGGTGGGAGTGGTGAGCAGTTCTTC. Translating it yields CASSESGGSGEQFF.